This T cell receptor (beta chain) was profiled in a study of blood T cells in healthy people across ages. Turning to the study itself: T cells yielded about one barcoded beta molecule per two cells through template switching.

CDR3 length: 13 residues. The germline V gene encodes CDR1 MNHEY and CDR2 SVGAGI. The germline V and J ends were trimmed by 5 bases and 11 bases, with 16 bases remaining between them. Every donor provided roughly 9.1 milliliters of peripheral blood. It was with a sample-barcoded 5' primer and a J-beta primer mix that a second PCR of roughly 7 to 12 cycles was run. TCRdb used MiXCR to reprocess the 5' RACE reads, holding one entry per CDR3 protein. The table has 1.5 million to 2 million distinct CDR3 sequences, about 28% seen once; the top ten hold about 8%. Sample: blood. The chain uses TRBV6-5 and TRBJ1-5; D unresolved. The clonotype comes from a woman younger than 45 in good health. The CDR3 protein is CASSLARGGAQHF. The CDR3 DNA reads TGTGCCAGCAGTCTCGCCCGGGGAGGAGCCCAGCATTTT.